Presented here are 32 T cell receptor beta chains from one specimen sequenced in a study of regulatory T cells in long-lasting Graves disease. Time point specified: newly diagnosed GD, antithyroid drugs for less than 3 months. Isolated PBMC RNA provided the starting material for the TCR library. Arm-PCR of CDR3 regions and iRepertoire HTBI primers were used to build TCR beta libraries. TCRdb processed the multiplex PCR reads anew with MiXCR; each CDR3 protein has one entry. The data contain around 470,000 distinct CDR3 sequences, approximately 14% of them singletons. These data also formed part of another study, on T cells in Graves' hyperthyroidism and ophthalmopathy.

The sequencing used peripheral blood mononuclear cells (PBMCs), collected at new diagnosis, from a patient treated with antithyroid drugs. The receptors were gathered from a woman between 50 and 59 years old with Graves disease.

A remark on this clonotype: This clone may be a read error of a much larger clone one base away. The CDR3 carries no conserved terminal phenylalanine or tryptophan, so it likely arises from a read error. In DNA form, the CDR3 reads TGTGCCACCAGCCACCGACAGTCGAGCTATGGCTACACCTCC. Translating it yields CATSHRQSSYGYTS. The V gene is TRBV15, the J gene TRBJ1-2, with D tentatively TRBD1 (5 bases). CDR3 length equals 14 residues. CDR1 is LNHNV and CDR2 is YYDKDF in the germline V gene (reference sequence). The V end lost 5 bases, the J end lost 4 bases, and 14 bases lay between the germline ends.

This clonotype was counted many times. V usage is TRBV28 and J usage is TRBJ2-7; D call uncertain. V was trimmed by 1 base and J by 0 bases, leaving 13 bases between them. Germline CDR1 MDHEN, CDR2 SYDVKM. The CDR3 has 16 amino acids. CDR3: CASSLSFKEVSYEQYF. The CDR3 DNA reads as TGTGCCAGCAGTTTATCGTTCAAAGAAGTCTCCTACGAGCAGTACTTC. The full variable domain, rest sourced from reference TRBV28 and TRBJ2-7, is DVKVTQSSRYLVKRTGEKVFLECVQDMDHENMFWYRQDPGLGLRLIYFSYDVKMKEKGDIPEGYSVSREKKERFSLILESASTNQTSMYLCASSLSFKEVSYEQYFGPGTRLTVT.

This clonotype was found many times. The J gene is TRBJ2-2, the V gene TRBV7-8, with D unresolved. This CDR3 comprises 13 residues. V shed 3 bases and J shed 3 bases, with 5 bases lying between them. Germline V lookup: CDR1 SGHVS, CDR2 FQNEAQ. The CDR3 coding sequence is TGTGCCAGCAGCTTTCTGGACACCGGGGAGCTGTTTTTT. This encodes CASSFLDTGELFF.

This clonotype has only a few counts. The gene calls are TRBV4-1 and TRBJ2-7, with 8 bases fitting TRBD1. Unmatched junction bases numbered 9, after V lost 4 bases and J lost 4 bases. Germline CDR1 reads MGHRA; CDR2 reads YSYEKL. The CDR3 consists of 15 residues. The DNA for the CDR3 is TGCGCCAGCAGCCCCTCGACAGGGGCATTTTACGAGCAGTACTTC. This sequence encodes CASSPSTGAFYEQYF.

A remark on this clonotype: A much more abundant neighbour one base away suggests this may be a read error. Here the CDR3 omits its conserved ending phenylalanine or tryptophan, so a read error is the likely source. J is TRBJ2-7 and V is TRBV6-9; 10 positions agree with TRBD1. Germline lookup yields CDR1 MNHGY and CDR2 SVAAGI. The junction had 0 bases not matched to a gene; V was cut back by 4 bases and J by 3 bases. The length of the CDR3 is 13 residues. The CDR3 sequence is CASSWDRGYEQYC. CDR3 nucleotides: TGTGCCAGCAGTTGGGACAGGGGCTACGAGCAGTACTGC.

A few counts support this clonotype. The V and J genes are TRBV20-1 and TRBJ2-3, with 9 bases lining up with TRBD2. CDR1 is DFQATT, CDR2 SNEGSKA, per germline (reference sequence). The CDR3 is 15 amino acids. Trimming at V came to 6 bases and at J to 4 bases, leaving 11 bases not matched to a gene. CDR3 bases: TGCAGTGCCGAGAGGGCGGGAGGGCCGGCAGATACGCAGTATTTT. This translates into CSAERAGGPADTQYF.

Remarks on this clonotype: This clone may be a read error of a much larger clone one base away. V is TRBV25-1 and J is TRBJ2-3; tentative D call: TRBD1 (5 bases). The closer fit of TRBJ1-5 to the DNA end suggests the J call may be wrong. Germline CDR1 MGHDK, CDR2 SYGVNS. The CDR3 runs 17 residues. CDR3 amino acids: CASSEGIGLAATDTQHF. In nucleotides, the CDR3 is TGTGCCAGCAGTGAGGGGATCGGACTAGCGGCGACAGATACGCAGCATTTT.

This clonotype came up many times. This rearrangement joins TRBV27 to TRBJ2-1; 7 bases agree with TRBD2. From germline, CDR1 is MNHEY and CDR2 SMNVEV (reference sequence). The CDR3 contains 15 residues. V lost 0 bases and J lost 7; bases outside the gene matches: 6. The CDR3 bases are TGTGCCAGCAGTTTATCGTCCGGGGGAGGGAATGAGCAGTTCTTC. It specifies CASSLSSGGGNEQFF.

The genes are TRBV4-1 and TRBJ2-1, with TRBD2 matching over 11 bases. CDR3 length: 18 amino acids. The trim removed 0 bases at V and 5 bases at J, leaving 9 bases unmatched. The germline CDR1 and CDR2 sequences are MGHRA and YSYEKL. CDR3 sequence (DNA): TGCGCCAGCAGCCAAGACAGTCAAGGGACTAGCGGCAACAATGAGCAGTTCTTC. Protein product: CASSQDSQGTSGNNEQFF.

This clonotype was detected many times. The chain combines TRBV2 with TRBJ2-7; 10 bases align to TRBD1. The junction had 5 bases not matched to a gene; V was cut back by 2 bases and J by 4 bases. This CDR3 comprises 15 residues. Germline V gene sequence: CDR1 SNHLY, CDR2 FYNNEI. The CDR3 coding sequence is TGTGCCAGCAGTGAAATCCTGGGACAGGGGTACGAGCAGTACTTC. Its protein is CASSEILGQGYEQYF.

The gene calls are TRBV10-3 and TRBJ2-3; no definite D call. The CDR3 extends over 14 amino acids. Germline CDR1 ENHRY, CDR2 SYGVKD. Trimming pared 10 bases from V and 1 base from J, leaving 15 bases between. CDR3: CASSDGLRTDTQYF. The DNA for the CDR3 is TGTGCCAGCAGCGACGGCCTGCGCACAGATACGCAGTATTTT.

This clonotype showed up many times. The chain has TRBV29-1 and TRBJ1-1, with 7 bases identical to TRBD1. Germline-derived CDR1 and CDR2 are SQVTM and ANQGSEA. J was trimmed by 8 bases and V by 6 bases; bases with no gene match: 6. The CDR3 spans 11 residues. The CDR3 coding sequence is TGCAGCGTAGCGCCACAGGGGGAAGCTTTCTTT. Translating gives CSVAPQGEAFF.

This clonotype was counted ten times or more. CDR3 amino acids: CASSLSNGLDQPQHF. In DNA form, the CDR3 reads TGCGCCAGCAGCTTGTCTAACGGGTTGGATCAGCCCCAGCATTTT. The chain recombines TRBV5-1 with TRBJ1-5; D is unresolved. The CDR3 contains 15 residues. Germline V gene lookup returns CDR1 SGHRS and CDR2 YFSETQ. V was shortened by 1 base and J by 5 bases, with 13 bases between the two germline ends. Using reference TRBV5-1 and TRBJ1-5 for the parts outside the CDR3, the full variable domain is KAGVTQTPRYLIKTRGQQVTLSCSPISGHRSVSWYQQTPGQGLQFLFEYFSETQRNKGNFPGRFSGRQFSNSRSEMNVSTLELGDSALYLCASSLSNGLDQPQHFGDGTRLSIL.

This clonotype was recorded at least ten times. J is TRBJ2-1 and V is TRBV12-3 or TRBV12-4, with D possibly being TRBD1 (5 bases). This CDR3 contains 14 residues. Trimming removed 7 bases at V and 7 bases at J, with 17 bases between. CDR3 nucleotide sequence: TGTGCCAGCACCTTAGGGGCTAGGGCTAATGAGCAGTTCTTC. This translates into CASTLGARANEQFF.

In this sample, this clonotype turned up many times. The chain couples TRBV6-2 or TRBV6-3 to TRBJ1-1; D not resolved. The CDR3 covers 14 residues. V was trimmed by 3 bases and J by 0 bases, leaving 8 bases between them. CDR1 MNHEY and CDR2 SVGEGT come from the germline V gene. CDR3 residues: CASSYFSLNTEAFF. The DNA for the CDR3 is TGTGCCAGCAGTTATTTCAGTTTGAACACTGAAGCTTTCTTT.

Ten or more counts support this clonotype. The V and J genes are TRBV11-2 and TRBJ2-7, with D tentatively TRBD2 (5 bases). Germline values: CDR1 SGHAT, CDR2 FQNNGV. V shed 7 bases and J shed 7 bases, with 20 bases lying between them. The CDR3 spans 14 residues. The CDR3 nucleotides read TGTGCCAGCAAGGAGGACGGCCGTGGTGCTGAGCAGTACTTC. It specifies CASKEDGRGAEQYF. The full variable domain, rest sourced from reference TRBV11-2 and TRBJ2-7, is EAGVAQSPRYKIIEKRQSVAFWCNPISGHATLYWYQQILGQGPKLLIQFQNNGVVDDSQLPKDRFSAERLKGVDSTLKIQPAKLEDSAVYLCASKEDGRGAEQYFGPGTRLTVT.

This clonotype was counted ten times or more. As DNA, the CDR3 is TGTGCCAGCAGCGACGGGACCTATGGCTACACCTTC. Its translation is CASSDGTYGYTF. The chain has TRBV11-2 and TRBJ1-2; D might be TRBD1 (5 bases). The V and J ends lost 5 bases and 4 bases respectively, with 8 bases between them. CDR1 is SGHAT, CDR2 FQNNGV, per germline. CDR3 size: 12 residues.

This clonotype appeared many times. CDR3 region: CASSHLTSGDYEQYF. The DNA of the CDR3 is TGTGCCAGCAGCCACCTGACTAGCGGAGACTACGAGCAGTACTTC. The chain couples TRBV3-1 to TRBJ2-7, with 9 positions matching TRBD2. The CDR3 sequence is 15 residues long. Germline V lookup: CDR1 LGHDT, CDR2 YNNKEL (reference sequence). V shed 3 bases, J shed 3 bases, and the junction held 6 bases outside the gene matches.

This clonotype was recorded at least ten times. This chain links TRBV28 with TRBJ1-3; D perhaps matches TRBD1 (6 bases). CDR1 is MDHEN and CDR2 is SYDVKM in the germline V gene. This CDR3 region has 16 residues. Trimming took 2 bases from V and 0 from J, leaving 11 bases between them. The CDR3 spells CASSLLTGSSGNTIYF. The CDR3 nucleotides read TGTGCCAGCAGTTTACTTACAGGGAGCTCTGGAAACACCATATATTTT. The full variable domain, completed using reference TRBV28 and TRBJ1-3, is DVKVTQSSRYLVKRTGEKVFLECVQDMDHENMFWYRQDPGLGLRLIYFSYDVKMKEKGDIPEGYSVSREKKERFSLILESASTNQTSMYLCASSLLTGSSGNTIYFGEGSWLTVV.

Concerning this clonotype itself: The junction departs from germline at one end; a sequencing error may be responsible. The chain recombines TRBV13 with TRBJ2-2, with D maybe TRBD2 (6 bases). The CDR3 has 16 amino acids. CDR1 is PRHDT, CDR2 FYEKMQ, per germline (reference sequence). Here the CDR3 reads CVSSSSGRSNTGELFF. In DNA, the CDR3 is TGTGTCAGCAGCTCGAGCGGGCGAAGTAACACCGGGGAGCTGTTTTTT.

This clonotype showed up many times. V is TRBV28 and J is TRBJ2-7; D is uncertain. V was trimmed by 8 bases and J by 3 bases, leaving 11 bases between them. The CDR3 runs to 12 residues. CDR1 and CDR2 from the germline V gene are MDHEN and SYDVKM. The CDR3: CASGKQSYEQYF. The CDR3 DNA is TGTGCCAGCGGAAAACAGAGCTACGAGCAGTACTTC.

This clonotype was recorded many times. The chain is built from TRBV5-1 and TRBJ1-1; D possibly corresponds to TRBD1 (5 bases). The CDR3 is made up of 13 amino acids. V lost 4 bases, J lost 3 bases, and 10 bases lay in between. The germline V gene has CDR1 SGHRS and CDR2 YFSETQ. CDR3: CASSGWGYTEAFF. CDR3 sequence (DNA): TGCGCCAGCAGCGGCTGGGGGTACACTGAAGCTTTCTTT. The full variable domain, in which reference TRBV5-1 and TRBJ1-1 provide the parts outside the CDR3, is KAGVTQTPRYLIKTRGQQVTLSCSPISGHRSVSWYQQTPGQGLQFLFEYFSETQRNKGNFPGRFSGRQFSNSRSEMNVSTLELGDSALYLCASSGWGYTEAFFGQGTRLTVV.

This clonotype was counted only a few times. The chain has TRBV11-2 and TRBJ2-2, with TRBD1 matching 12 bases. Trimming removed 3 bases from V and 9 bases from J; junction bases left unmatched: 14. The CDR3 totals 18 residues. Germline values: CDR1 SGHAT, CDR2 FQNNGV. The CDR3, as DNA: TGTGCCAGCAGCTTTAACCCCGGGACAGGGGGCGAGGCCCGGGAGCTGTTTTTT. Its translation is CASSFNPGTGGEARELFF.

This clonotype was detected a few times. This chain joins TRBV7-3 and TRBJ2-3, with TRBD1 identical over 8 bases. The length of the CDR3 is 15 residues. Germline CDR1 and CDR2: SGHTA and FQGTGA. The V and J ends lost 0 bases and 4 bases, in that order; junction bases with no gene match: 3. This chain's CDR3 is CASSLTQGAPDTQYF. For the CDR3, the DNA is TGTGCCAGCAGCTTAACGCAGGGGGCCCCAGATACGCAGTATTTT.

The chain is built from TRBV9 and TRBJ1-4; D not certain. CDR1 SGDLS and CDR2 YYNGEE come from the germline V gene. Trimming stripped 1 base from V and 4 bases from J, with 8 bases between. This CDR3 is 14 amino acids long. For the CDR3, the DNA is TGTGCCAGCAGCGTATTGGAGAATAATGAAAAACTGTTTTTT. This translates into CASSVLENNEKLFF. The complete variable domain, with remaining parts taken from reference TRBV9 and TRBJ1-4, reads DSGVTQTPKHLITATGQRVTLRCSPRSGDLSVYWYQQSLDQGLQFLIQYYNGEERAKGNILERFSAQQFPDLHSELNLSSLELGDSALYFCASSVLENNEKLFFGSGTQLSVL.

This clonotype was detected ten times or more. The chain has TRBV7-9 and TRBJ2-3; D remains unclear. CDR1 and CDR2 from the germline V gene are SEHNR and FQNEAQ (reference sequence). V was shortened by 7 bases and J by 4 bases, with 15 bases between the two germline ends. The length of the CDR3 is 14 residues. CDR3 loop: CASTMVETSDTQYF. The CDR3 DNA reads TGTGCCAGCACCATGGTGGAGACCTCAGATACGCAGTATTTT.

This clonotype was seen only once. The CDR3 nucleotides are TGTGCCAGCAGCTTCGTGGTAGGGGGCGATCAGCCCCAGCATTTT. Protein sequence: CASSFVVGGDQPQHF. This chain links TRBV5-5 with TRBJ1-5; TRBD1 agrees at 7 bases. Germline V gives CDR1 SGHKS, CDR2 YYEKEE (reference sequence). J lost 5 bases, V lost 2 bases, and 7 bases had no gene match. The CDR3 covers 15 residues.

Ten or more counts support this clonotype. This sequence joins TRBV7-2 and TRBJ1-4; possibly TRBD1 for D (6 bases). The CDR3 consists of 15 residues. Trimming pared 5 bases from V and 0 bases from J, leaving 10 bases between. Germline CDR1 SGHTA, CDR2 FQGNSA. This CDR3 is CASSRDTTTNEKLFF. Here the CDR3 DNA reads TGTGCCAGCAGCCGGGACACGACAACTAATGAAAAACTGTTTTTT. Full variable domain (outside the CDR3, taken from reference TRBV7-2 and TRBJ1-4): GAGVSQSPSNKVTEKGKDVELRCDPISGHTALYWYRQSLGQGLEFLIYFQGNSAPDKSGLPSDRFSAERTGGSVSTLTIQRTQQEDSAVYLCASSRDTTTNEKLFFGSGTQLSVL.

The chain recombines TRBV9 with TRBJ2-3; D possibly corresponds to TRBD1 (5 bases). V was trimmed by 0 bases and J by 6 bases, leaving 20 bases between them. Germline V lookup: CDR1 SGDLS, CDR2 YYNGEE. The CDR3 has 17 amino acids. The CDR3 DNA reads TGTGCCAGCAGCGTAGAGGTTGGGCAGGGCCGGACGGATACGCAGTATTTT. Translation: CASSVEVGQGRTDTQYF.

This clonotype has a handful of counts. The genes are TRBV10-3 and TRBJ1-6; the D gene is possibly TRBD1 (5 bases). CDR1 ENHRY and CDR2 SYGVKD come from the germline V gene. V was pared by 0 bases and J by 7 bases, with 13 bases between. The CDR3 length is 16 residues. The DNA for the CDR3 is TGTGCCATCAGTGAGTCTTCAGGGAAGGGGAATTCACCCCTCCACTTT. Residues: CAISESSGKGNSPLHF.

At least ten counts were recorded for this clonotype. This rearrangement joins TRBV12-3 or TRBV12-4 to TRBJ1-1; TRBD1 agrees at 7 bases. The CDR3 spans 15 residues. V shed 2 bases, J shed 1 base, and the junction held 4 bases outside the gene matches. CDR3 loop: CASSLYGTENTEAFF. The CDR3 DNA is TGTGCCAGCAGTTTATATGGGACAGAGAACACTGAAGCTTTCTTT.

This clonotype showed up many times. DNA for the CDR3: TGTGCCAGCAACCCCGTCGGGACTTCTGGCTACTACGAGCAGTACTTC. Protein product: CASNPVGTSGYYEQYF. V is TRBV7-8 and J is TRBJ2-7; maybe TRBD2 (6 bases). This CDR3 region has 16 residues. V gave up 7 bases and J gave up 3 bases, with 22 bases separating them. Germline CDR1 is SGHVS and CDR2 is FQNEAQ. The full variable domain, completed using reference TRBV7-8 and TRBJ2-7, is GAGVSQSPRYKVAKRGQDVALRCDPISGHVSLFWYQQALGQGPEFLTYFQNEAQLDKSGLPSDRFFAERPEGSVSTLKIQRTQQEDSAVYLCASNPVGTSGYYEQYFGPGTRLTVT.